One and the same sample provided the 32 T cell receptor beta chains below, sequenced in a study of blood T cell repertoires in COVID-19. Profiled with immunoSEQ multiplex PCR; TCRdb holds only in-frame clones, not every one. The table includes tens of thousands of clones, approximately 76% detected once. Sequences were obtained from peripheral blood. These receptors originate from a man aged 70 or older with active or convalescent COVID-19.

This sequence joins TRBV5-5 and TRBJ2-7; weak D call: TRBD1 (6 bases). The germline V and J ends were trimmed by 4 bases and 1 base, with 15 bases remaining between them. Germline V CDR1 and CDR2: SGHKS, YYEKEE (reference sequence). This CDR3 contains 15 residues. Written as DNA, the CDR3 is TGTGCCAGCAGCGTGGGGGCCGCGAAGTCCTACGAGCAGTACTTC. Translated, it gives CASSVGAAKSYEQYF.

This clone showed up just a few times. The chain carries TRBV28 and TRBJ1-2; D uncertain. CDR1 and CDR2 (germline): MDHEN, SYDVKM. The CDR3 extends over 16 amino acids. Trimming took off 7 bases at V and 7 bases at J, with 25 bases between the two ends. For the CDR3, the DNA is TGTGCCAGCACCCGCCCCATAGGACTTTCTAGCGGTGGCTACACCTTC. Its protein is CASTRPIGLSSGGYTF.

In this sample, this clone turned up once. CDR3 nucleotide sequence: TGTGCCACCAGCAGAGGGGCTAGCGGGGGGCAAGAGACCCAGTACTTC. Its translation: CATSRGASGGQETQYF. The chain recombines TRBV15 with TRBJ2-5; 11 positions agree with TRBD2. The germline gives CDR1 LNHNV, CDR2 YYDKDF (reference sequence). This CDR3 is 16 amino acids long. V was pared by 1 base and J by 2 bases, with 3 bases of the junction left unmatched. The variable domain in full, completed from reference TRBV15 and TRBJ2-5, reads DAMVIQNPRYQVTQFGKPVTLSCSQTLNHNVMYWYQQKSSQAPKLLFHYYDKDFNNEADTPDNFQSRRPNTSFCFLDIRSPGLGDTAMYLCATSRGASGGQETQYFGPGTRLLVL.

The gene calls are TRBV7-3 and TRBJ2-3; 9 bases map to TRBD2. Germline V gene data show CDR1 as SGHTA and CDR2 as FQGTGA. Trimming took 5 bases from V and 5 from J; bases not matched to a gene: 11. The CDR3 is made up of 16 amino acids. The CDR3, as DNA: TGTGCCAGCAGCCCTCAGGGGCTAGCGGGGTTAGATACGCAGTATTTT. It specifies CASSPQGLAGLDTQYF.

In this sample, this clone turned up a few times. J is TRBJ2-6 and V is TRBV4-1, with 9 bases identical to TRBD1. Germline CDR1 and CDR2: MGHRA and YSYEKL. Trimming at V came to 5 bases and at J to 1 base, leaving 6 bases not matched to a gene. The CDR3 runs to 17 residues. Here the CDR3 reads CASSEGQGVSGANVLTF. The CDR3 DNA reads TGCGCCAGCAGCGAGGGACAGGGTGTATCTGGGGCCAACGTCCTGACTTTC.

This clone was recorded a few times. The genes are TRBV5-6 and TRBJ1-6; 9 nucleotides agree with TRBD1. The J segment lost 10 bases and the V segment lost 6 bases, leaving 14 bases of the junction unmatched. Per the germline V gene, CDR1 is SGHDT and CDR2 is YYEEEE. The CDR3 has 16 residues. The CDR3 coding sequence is TGTGCCAGCAACTTCGGCTATGGACAGGGGAACTCACCCCTCCACTTT. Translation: CASNFGYGQGNSPLHF.

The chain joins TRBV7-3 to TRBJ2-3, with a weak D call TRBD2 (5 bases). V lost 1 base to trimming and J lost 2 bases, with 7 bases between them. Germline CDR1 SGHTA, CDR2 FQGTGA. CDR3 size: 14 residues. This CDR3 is CASSLRGDTDTQYF. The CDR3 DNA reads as TGTGCCAGCAGCTTAAGGGGAGACACAGATACGCAGTATTTT.

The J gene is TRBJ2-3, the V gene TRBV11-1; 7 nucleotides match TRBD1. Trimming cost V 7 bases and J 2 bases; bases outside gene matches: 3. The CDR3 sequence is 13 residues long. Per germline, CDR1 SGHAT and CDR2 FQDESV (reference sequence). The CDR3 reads CASKRGPTDTQYF. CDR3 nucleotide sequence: TGTGCCAGCAAAAGGGGGCCCACAGATACGCAGTATTTT.

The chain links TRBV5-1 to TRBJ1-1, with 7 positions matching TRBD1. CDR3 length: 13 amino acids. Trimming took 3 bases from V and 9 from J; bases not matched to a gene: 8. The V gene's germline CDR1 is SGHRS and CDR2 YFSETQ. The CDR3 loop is CASSWDRISQAFF. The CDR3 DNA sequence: TGCGCCAGCAGCTGGGACAGAATTTCCCAAGCTTTCTTT.

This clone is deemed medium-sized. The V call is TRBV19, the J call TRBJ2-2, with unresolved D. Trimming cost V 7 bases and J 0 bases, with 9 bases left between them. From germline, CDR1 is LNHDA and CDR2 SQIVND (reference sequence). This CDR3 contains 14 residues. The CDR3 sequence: CASKPRANTGELFF. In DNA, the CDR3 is TGTGCCAGTAAGCCCCGGGCGAACACCGGGGAGCTGTTTTTT.

DNA of the CDR3: TGCGCCAGCAGGAGCCCTGGGGCCAACGTCCTGACTTTC. This encodes CASRSPGANVLTF. The chain recombines TRBV4-1 with TRBJ2-6; no firm D call. CDR3 length: 13 residues. With 6 bases removed from V and 2 bases from J, the gap between germline ends came to 5 bases. Per germline, CDR1 MGHRA and CDR2 YSYEKL.

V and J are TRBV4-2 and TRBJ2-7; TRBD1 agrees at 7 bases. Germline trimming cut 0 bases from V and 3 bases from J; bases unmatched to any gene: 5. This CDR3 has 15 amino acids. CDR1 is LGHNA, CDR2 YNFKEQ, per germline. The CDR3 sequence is CASSQERQGVYEQYF. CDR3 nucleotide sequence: TGTGCCAGCAGCCAAGAGAGGCAGGGGGTCTACGAGCAGTACTTC.

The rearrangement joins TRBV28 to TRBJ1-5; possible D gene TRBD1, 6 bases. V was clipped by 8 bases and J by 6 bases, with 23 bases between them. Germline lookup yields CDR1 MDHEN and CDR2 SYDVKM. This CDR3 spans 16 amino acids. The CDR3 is CASEREGSGVGQPQHF. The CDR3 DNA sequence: TGTGCCAGCGAAAGAGAAGGTTCAGGGGTGGGTCAGCCCCAGCATTTT.

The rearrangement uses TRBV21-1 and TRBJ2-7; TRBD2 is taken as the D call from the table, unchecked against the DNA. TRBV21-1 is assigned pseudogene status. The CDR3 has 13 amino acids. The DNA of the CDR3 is TGTGCCAGCAGCATAAGGCCGGGGGTCGAGCAGTACTTC. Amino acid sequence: CASSIRPGVEQYF.

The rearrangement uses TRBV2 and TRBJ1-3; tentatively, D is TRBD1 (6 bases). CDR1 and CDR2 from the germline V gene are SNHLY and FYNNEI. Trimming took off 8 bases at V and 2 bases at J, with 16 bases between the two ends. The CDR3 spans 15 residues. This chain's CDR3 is CASSPQGEAGNTIYF. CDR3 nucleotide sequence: TGTGCCAGCTCCCCACAGGGTGAAGCTGGAAACACCATATATTTT.

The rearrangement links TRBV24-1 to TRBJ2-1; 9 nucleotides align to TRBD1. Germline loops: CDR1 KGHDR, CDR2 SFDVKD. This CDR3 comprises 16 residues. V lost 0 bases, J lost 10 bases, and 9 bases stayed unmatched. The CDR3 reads CATSDLQQGARSEQFF. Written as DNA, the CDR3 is TGTGCCACCAGTGATTTGCAACAGGGGGCGCGTTCCGAGCAGTTCTTC.

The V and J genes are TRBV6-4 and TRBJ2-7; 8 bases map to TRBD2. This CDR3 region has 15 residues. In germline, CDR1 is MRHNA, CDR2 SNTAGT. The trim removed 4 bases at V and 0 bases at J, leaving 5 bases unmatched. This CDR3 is CASSVLRGVSYEQYF. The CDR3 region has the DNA TGTGCCAGCAGTGTTTTGCGGGGGGTCTCCTACGAGCAGTACTTC.

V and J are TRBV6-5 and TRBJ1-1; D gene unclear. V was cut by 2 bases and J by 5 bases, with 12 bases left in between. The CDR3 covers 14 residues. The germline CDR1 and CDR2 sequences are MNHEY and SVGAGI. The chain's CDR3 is CASSYSPLETEAFF. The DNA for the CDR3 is TGTGCCAGCAGTTACAGTCCACTAGAGACTGAAGCTTTCTTT.

For the CDR3, the DNA is TGTGCCTGGAGTGGGGGGGGGACTAGCCAGTTCTTC. It encodes CAWSGGGTSQFF. The rearrangement joins TRBV30 to TRBJ2-1, with 9 bases aligning to TRBD2. V was clipped by 1 base and J by 13 bases; unmatched bases: 5. Germline V CDR1 and CDR2: GTSNPN, SVGIG (reference sequence). This CDR3 contains 12 residues.

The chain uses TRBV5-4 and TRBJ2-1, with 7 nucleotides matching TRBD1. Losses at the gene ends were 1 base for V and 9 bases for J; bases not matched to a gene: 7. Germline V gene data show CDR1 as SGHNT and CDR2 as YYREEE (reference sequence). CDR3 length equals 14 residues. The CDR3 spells CASSLTTGVGEQFF. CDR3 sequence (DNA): TGTGCCAGCAGCTTGACCACAGGGGTTGGTGAGCAGTTCTTC.

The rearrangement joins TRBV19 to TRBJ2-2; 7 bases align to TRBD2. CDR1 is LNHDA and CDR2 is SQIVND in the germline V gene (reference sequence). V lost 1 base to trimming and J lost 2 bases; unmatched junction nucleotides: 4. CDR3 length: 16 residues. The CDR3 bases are TGTGCCAGTAGTATAGGGGAGGGGACTAACACCGGGGAGCTGTTTTTT. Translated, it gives CASSIGEGTNTGELFF.

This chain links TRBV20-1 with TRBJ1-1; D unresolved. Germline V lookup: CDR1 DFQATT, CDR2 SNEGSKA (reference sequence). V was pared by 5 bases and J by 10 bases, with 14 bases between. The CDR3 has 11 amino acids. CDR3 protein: CSASDGGRAFF. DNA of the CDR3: TGCAGTGCTTCGGACGGAGGGCGAGCTTTCTTT.

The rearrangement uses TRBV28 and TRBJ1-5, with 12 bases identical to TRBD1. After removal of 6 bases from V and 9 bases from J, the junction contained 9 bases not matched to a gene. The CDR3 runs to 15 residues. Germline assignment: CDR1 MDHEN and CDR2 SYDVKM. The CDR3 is CASRPGQGALGPQHF. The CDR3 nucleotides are TGTGCCAGCAGACCGGGACAGGGGGCTTTAGGGCCCCAGCATTTT.

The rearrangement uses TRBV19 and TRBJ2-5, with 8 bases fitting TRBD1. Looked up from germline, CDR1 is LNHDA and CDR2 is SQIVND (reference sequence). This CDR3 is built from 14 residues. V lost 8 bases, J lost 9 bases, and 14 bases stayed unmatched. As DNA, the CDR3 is TGTGCCAGTCGTGGGACAGGCTGGCTTGGTGCCCAGTACTTC. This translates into CASRGTGWLGAQYF.

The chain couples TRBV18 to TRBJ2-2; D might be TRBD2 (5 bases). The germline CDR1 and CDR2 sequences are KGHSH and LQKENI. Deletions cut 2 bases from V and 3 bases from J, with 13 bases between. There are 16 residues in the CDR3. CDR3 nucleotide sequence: TGTGCCAGCTCACCATCGCCTAGCTTGGACACCGGGGAGCTGTTTTTT. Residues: CASSPSPSLDTGELFF. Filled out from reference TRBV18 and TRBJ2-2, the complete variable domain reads NAGVMQNPRHLVRRRGQEARLRCSPMKGHSHVYWYRQLPEEGLKFMVYLQKENIIDESGMPKERFSAEFPKEGPSILRIQQVVRGDSAAYFCASSPSPSLDTGELFFGEGSRLTVL.

The CDR3 nucleotides are TGTGCCAGCGAGTTAGAGGGGCCCCAGCATTTT. It yields the protein CASELEGPQHF. The chain carries TRBV6-5 and TRBJ1-5; D not certain. Germline V gene data show CDR1 as MNHEY and CDR2 as SVGAGI. Trimming left V 8 bases short and J 9 bases short, with 11 bases between. CDR3 length: 11 residues.

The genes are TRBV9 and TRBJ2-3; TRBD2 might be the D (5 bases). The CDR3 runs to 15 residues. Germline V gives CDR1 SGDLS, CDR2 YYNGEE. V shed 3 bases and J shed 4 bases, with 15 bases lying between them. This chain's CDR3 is CASSATSSTADTQYF. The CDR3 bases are TGTGCCAGCAGCGCTACTAGTTCTACTGCAGATACGCAGTATTTT.

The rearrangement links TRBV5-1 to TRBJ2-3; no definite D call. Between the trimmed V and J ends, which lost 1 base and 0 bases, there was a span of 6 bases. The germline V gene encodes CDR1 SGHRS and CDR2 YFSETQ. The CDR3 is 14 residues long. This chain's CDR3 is CASSLQASTDTQYF. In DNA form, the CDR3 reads TGCGCCAGCAGCTTGCAGGCCAGCACAGATACGCAGTATTTT.

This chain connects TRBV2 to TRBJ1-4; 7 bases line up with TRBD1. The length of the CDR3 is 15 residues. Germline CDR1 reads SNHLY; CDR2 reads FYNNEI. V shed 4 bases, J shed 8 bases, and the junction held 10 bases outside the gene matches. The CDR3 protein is CASSGLGGLGEKLFF. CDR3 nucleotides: TGTGCCAGCAGTGGGCTAGGGGGCTTAGGCGAAAAACTGTTTTTT.

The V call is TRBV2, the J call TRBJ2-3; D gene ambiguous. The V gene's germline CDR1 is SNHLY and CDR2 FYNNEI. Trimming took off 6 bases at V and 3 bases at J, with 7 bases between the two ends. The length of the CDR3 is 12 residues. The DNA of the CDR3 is TGTGCCAGCAGCTTACTTACAGATACGCAGTATTTT. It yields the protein CASSLLTDTQYF.

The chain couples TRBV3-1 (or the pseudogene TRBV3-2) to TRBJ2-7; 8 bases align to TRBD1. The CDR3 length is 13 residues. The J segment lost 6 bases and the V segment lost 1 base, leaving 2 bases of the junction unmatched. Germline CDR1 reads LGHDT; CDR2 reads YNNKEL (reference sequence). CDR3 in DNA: TGTGCCAGCAGCCAAGCGACAGGGGCCGAGCAGTACTTC. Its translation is CASSQATGAEQYF.

The CDR3 DNA is TGTGCCAGCAGTCGTCGAACAGACTACGAGCAGTACTTC. This codes for CASSRRTDYEQYF. The rearrangement uses TRBV6-6 and TRBJ2-7; D gene unclear. CDR1 and CDR2 from the germline V gene are MNHNY and SVGAGI (reference sequence). The V end lost 5 bases, the J end lost 3 bases, and 11 bases lay between the germline ends. The CDR3 runs to 13 residues.